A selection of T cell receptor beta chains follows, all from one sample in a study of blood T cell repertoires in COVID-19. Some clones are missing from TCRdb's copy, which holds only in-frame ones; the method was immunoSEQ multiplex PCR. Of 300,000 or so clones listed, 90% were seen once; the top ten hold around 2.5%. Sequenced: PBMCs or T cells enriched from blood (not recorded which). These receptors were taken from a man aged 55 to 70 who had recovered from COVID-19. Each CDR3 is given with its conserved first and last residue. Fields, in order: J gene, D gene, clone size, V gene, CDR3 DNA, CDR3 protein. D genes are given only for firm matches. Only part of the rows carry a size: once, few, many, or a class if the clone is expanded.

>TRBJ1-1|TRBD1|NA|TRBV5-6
TGTGCCAGCAGCTCCGGGACAGGGATGAACACTGAAGCTTTCTTT
CASSSGTGMNTEAFF
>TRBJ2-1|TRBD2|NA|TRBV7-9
TGTGCCAGCAGCTCGAATACCCTGCGGCTAGCGGGAGGTGAGCAGTTCTTC
CASSSNTLRLAGGEQFF
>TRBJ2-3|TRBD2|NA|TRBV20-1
TGCAGTGCTAGTCCCGCGGGGGGGCCTGTAGATACGCAGTATTTT
CSASPAGGPVDTQYF
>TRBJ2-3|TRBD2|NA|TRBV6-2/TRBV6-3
TGTGCCAGCAGTTACCCGGTCGTCGCTAGCGGGGGAGAGACAGATACGCAGTATTTT
CASSYPVVASGGETDTQYF
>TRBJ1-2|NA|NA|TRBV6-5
TGTGCCAGCAGTCCCCGGGGGGCTAACTATGGCTACACCTTC
CASSPRGANYGYTF
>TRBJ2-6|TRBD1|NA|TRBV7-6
TGTGCCAGCAGCAGGAGACAGGGGACGGGGGCCAACGTCCTGACTTTC
CASSRRQGTGANVLTF
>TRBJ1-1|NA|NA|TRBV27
TGTGCCAGCAGTTTTAGGGGGTCCACTGAAGCTTTCTTT
CASSFRGSTEAFF
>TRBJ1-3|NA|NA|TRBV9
TGTGCCAGCAGCGTAGGGAGGGGCGCGGATGGAAACACCATATATTTT
CASSVGRGADGNTIYF
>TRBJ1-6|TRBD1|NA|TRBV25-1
TGTGCCAGCAGTGACCTCCAGGGGGCGAATTCACCCCTCCACTTT
CASSDLQGANSPLHF
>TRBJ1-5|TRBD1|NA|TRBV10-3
TGTGCCACGGCGGACAGGGTCGATCAGCCCCAGCATTTT
CATADRVDQPQHF
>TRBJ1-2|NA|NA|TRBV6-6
TGTGCCAGCAGAGGAGGGCTCGGCTATGGCTACACCTTC
CASRGGLGYGYTF
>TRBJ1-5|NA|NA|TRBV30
TGTGCCTGGACGCGTACCCTCGGAGAACAGCCCCAGCATTTT
CAWTRTLGEQPQHF
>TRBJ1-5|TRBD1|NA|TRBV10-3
TGTGCCATCAGTGTTGGGACAGGGGGGAATCAGCCCCAGCATTTT
CAISVGTGGNQPQHF
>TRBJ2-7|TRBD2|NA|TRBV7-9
TGTGCCAGCAGCTTGACGGGAGGGCGTCTCTACGAGCAGTACTTC
CASSLTGGRLYEQYF
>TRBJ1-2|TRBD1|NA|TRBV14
TGTGCCAGCAGCCAAGGGACAGGGCTGGACTATGGCTACACCTTC
CASSQGTGLDYGYTF
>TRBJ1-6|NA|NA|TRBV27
TGTGCCAGCAGTTTGTCTATGGGCAAACCCCTCCACTTT
CASSLSMGKPLHF
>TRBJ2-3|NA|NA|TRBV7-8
TGTGCCAGCAGCAACAGGGTCCCCTCTAGCACAGATACGCAGTATTTT
CASSNRVPSSTDTQYF
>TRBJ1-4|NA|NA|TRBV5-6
TGTGCCAGCAGCTTAGGATACAGGAGAAGTAATGAAAAACTGTTTTTT
CASSLGYRRSNEKLFF
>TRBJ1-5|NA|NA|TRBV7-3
TGTGCCAGCAGCTTAACCGGGGATCAGCCCCAGCATTTT
CASSLTGDQPQHF
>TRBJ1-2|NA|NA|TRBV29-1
TGCAGCGTTGGCTCCGAGGTCGGTGGCTACACCTTC
CSVGSEVGGYTF
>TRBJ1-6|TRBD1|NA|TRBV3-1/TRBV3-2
TGTGCCAGCAGCTTGGGGTCCGGGACAGGGGTTTGGTCACCCCTCCACTTT
CASSLGSGTGVWSPLHF
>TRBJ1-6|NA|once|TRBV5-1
TGCGCCAGCAGCTTGGGTATCGGGAGGTATAATTCACCCCTCCACTTT
CASSLGIGRYNSPLHF
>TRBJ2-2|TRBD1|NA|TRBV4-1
TGCGCCAGCAGCCTGGGGACAGGGGACGTAACCGGGGAGCTGTTTTTT
CASSLGTGDVTGELFF
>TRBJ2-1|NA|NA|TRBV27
TGTGCCAGCAGTCCCTATCAGGGGAATGAGCAGTTCTTC
CASSPYQGNEQFF
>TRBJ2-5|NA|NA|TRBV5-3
TGTGCCAGAAGCCCGCCCGGGGTCTCTGACCAAGAGACCCAGTACTTC
CARSPPGVSDQETQYF
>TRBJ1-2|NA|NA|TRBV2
TGTGCCAGCAGTTCCAGTAACTATGGCTACACCTTC
CASSSSNYGYTF
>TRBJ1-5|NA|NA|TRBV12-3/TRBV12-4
TGTGCCAGCAGTCCATCGGGGGGCCAGCCCCAGCATTTT
CASSPSGGQPQHF
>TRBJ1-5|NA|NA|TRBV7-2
TGTGCCAGCAGCAATCACGGCGAGGGTCAGCCCCAGCATTTT
CASSNHGEGQPQHF
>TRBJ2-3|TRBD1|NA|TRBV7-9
TGTGCCTGGCGGGTCGGCCAGGGGGAAGATACGCAGTATTTT
CAWRVGQGEDTQYF
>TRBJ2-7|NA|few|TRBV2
TGTGCCAGCAGTGTCGTCGAGCAGTACTTC
CASSVVEQYF
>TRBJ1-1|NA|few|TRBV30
TGTGCCTGGAGTCCATCGACACCCAGGTTCGCTTTCTTT
CAWSPSTPRFAFF
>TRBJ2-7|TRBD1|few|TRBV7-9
TGTGCCAGCAGCGTCCGGGGACAGGGAACTTTCGAGCAGTACTTC
CASSVRGQGTFEQYF
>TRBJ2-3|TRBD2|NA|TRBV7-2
TGTGCCAGCAGCCTCCAGACTAGCGGGGGGGCTGGTTTTACGCAGTATTTT
CASSLQTSGGAGFTQYF
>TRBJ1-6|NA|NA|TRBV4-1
TGCGCCAGCAGCCAAGAGACTAATAATTCACCCCTCCACTTT
CASSQETNNSPLHF
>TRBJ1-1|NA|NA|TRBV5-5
TGTGCCAGCAGCAAGTGGGGGGGAAAAGCTTTCTTT
CASSKWGGKAFF
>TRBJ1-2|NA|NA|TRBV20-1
TGCAGTGCTAGTCGGGAAAACTATGGCTACACCTTC
CSASRENYGYTF